Shown below are 26 T cell receptor beta chains from a single sample sequenced in a study of blood T cell repertoires in COVID-19. Using immunoSEQ multiplex PCR, the repertoire was profiled, and TCRdb retains in-frame clones only, with some absent. The sample lists 350,000 to 450,000 clones; around 86% were seen once. The sample was PBMCs or T cells enriched from blood (not recorded which). The source of these receptors is a woman between 50 and 59 years old who had recovered from COVID-19.

The chain combines TRBV27 with TRBJ1-5; D is uncertain. V lost 2 bases to trimming and J lost 4 bases, with 9 bases between them. CDR1 and CDR2 (germline): MNHEY, SMNVEV (reference sequence). CDR3 length: 14 amino acids. CDR3 in amino acids: CASSLRAGNQPQHF. The CDR3 DNA sequence: TGTGCCAGCAGTTTACGAGCGGGGAATCAGCCCCAGCATTTT.

This clone was detected ten times or more. V gene TRBV27 combines with J gene TRBJ2-1, with TRBD2 matching over 7 bases. J gave up 8 bases and V 3 bases, and 4 bases lay outside the gene matches. This CDR3 contains 13 residues. CDR1 MNHEY and CDR2 SMNVEV come from the germline V gene (reference sequence). In nucleotides, the CDR3 is TGTGCCAGCAGTTTTTTCCTAGCGGATGAGCAGTTCTTC. This translates into CASSFFLADEQFF.

This clone was seen only once. The chain has TRBV6-1 and TRBJ2-7; the D gene is possibly TRBD2 (5 bases). Germline lookup yields CDR1 MNHNS and CDR2 SASEGT. With 2 bases removed from V and 3 bases from J, the gap between germline ends came to 14 bases. The CDR3 is 15 residues long. The CDR3 region is CASSEFGVSGYEQYF. The CDR3 nucleotides read TGTGCCAGCAGTGAATTTGGCGTGAGCGGCTACGAGCAGTACTTC.

This chain joins TRBV29-1 and TRBJ1-1, with 7 bases lining up with TRBD1. This CDR3 comprises 13 residues. The V gene's germline CDR1 is SQVTM and CDR2 ANQGSEA. Trimming cost V 7 bases and J 3 bases; bases outside gene matches: 8. The CDR3 protein is CSAQGQLDTEAFF. CDR3 nucleotide sequence: TGCAGCGCCCAGGGACAGCTTGACACTGAAGCTTTCTTT. The full variable domain, completed using reference TRBV29-1 and TRBJ1-1, is SAVISQKPSRDICQRGTSLTIQCQVDSQVTMMFWYRQQPGQSLTLIATANQGSEATYESGFVIDKFPISRPNLTFSTLTVSNMSPEDSSIYLCSAQGQLDTEAFFGQGTRLTVV.

The CDR3 coding sequence is TGTGCCAGTGCCAGCGGGAGGGCTCAGTTCTTC. Its translation is CASASGRAQFF. This chain connects TRBV19 to TRBJ2-1, with 10 positions matching TRBD2. V was pared by 8 bases and J by 13 bases, with 5 bases of the junction left unmatched. From germline, CDR1 is LNHDA and CDR2 SQIVND (reference sequence). This CDR3 is 11 amino acids long.

This chain connects TRBV29-1 to TRBJ1-2; TRBD1 matches 8 bases. The V gene's germline CDR1 is SQVTM and CDR2 ANQGSEA. The V segment lost 0 bases and the J segment 7 bases; nucleotides outside the gene matches: 7. The CDR3 length is 14 residues. CDR3 region: CSVEDLSGGRGYTF. The CDR3 DNA reads as TGCAGCGTTGAAGATCTTTCAGGGGGCCGTGGCTACACCTTC.

V gene TRBV5-1 combines with J gene TRBJ2-7; the D gene could be TRBD1 or TRBD2 (6 bases each). Germline V gene data show CDR1 as SGHRS and CDR2 as YFSETQ. The CDR3 has 15 residues. V was shortened by 4 bases and J by 1 base, with 15 bases between the two germline ends. CDR3 sequence (DNA): TGCGCCAGCAGCCTGGAGGGGGACGGGTCCTACGAGCAGTACTTC. As protein: CASSLEGDGSYEQYF.

As regards this clone: Its ends do not fully match the called genes, so a read error is possible. The chain links TRBV7-2 to TRBJ2-1; unclear D gene. CDR1 is SGHTA and CDR2 is FQGNSA in the germline V gene. The CDR3 runs 13 residues. Here the CDR3 reads CASSLISDNEQFF. CDR3 DNA: TGTGCCAGCAGCTTAATCTCCGACAATGAGCAGTTCTTC.

In its sample, this clone was seen a few times. The V call is TRBV5-1, the J call TRBJ2-3; the match to TRBD2 covers 7 bases. The junction had 25 bases not matched to a gene; V was cut back by 4 bases and J by 2 bases. The CDR3 totals 21 residues. CDR1 and CDR2 (germline): SGHRS, YFSETQ. CDR3 nucleotide sequence: TGCGCCAGCAGCGTTGGAGGACTTTGGGGGGGAGGGATAACTTCCACAGATACGCAGTATTTT. It yields the protein CASSVGGLWGGGITSTDTQYF.

This clone has just one count. V gene TRBV18 combines with J gene TRBJ1-1, with 8 nucleotides matching TRBD1. The CDR3 is 16 amino acids. The junction had 12 bases not matched to a gene; V was cut back by 3 bases and J by 6 bases. Germline values: CDR1 KGHSH, CDR2 LQKENI. DNA for the CDR3: TGTGCCAGCTCACCCGCCGTCGGACAGGGTGAGGCTGAAGCTTTCTTT. Protein sequence: CASSPAVGQGEAEAFF.

This rearrangement joins TRBV27 to TRBJ1-2; 8 nucleotides align to TRBD1. V gave up 7 bases and J gave up 3 bases; unmatched junction bases: 10. The CDR3 length is 15 residues. CDR1 and CDR2 (germline): MNHEY, SMNVEV (reference sequence). CDR3 coding DNA: TGTGCCAGCACCTCTGGACAGGGAAACTACTATGGCTACACCTTC. It yields the protein CASTSGQGNYYGYTF.

This clone appeared a single time. The V call is TRBV9, the J call TRBJ1-6; D perhaps matches TRBD1 (5 bases). CDR1 and CDR2 from the germline V gene are SGDLS and YYNGEE. There are 16 residues in the CDR3. V gave up 3 bases and J gave up 4 bases, with 14 bases separating them. CDR3 region: CASSGDGGGYNSPLHF. CDR3 DNA sequence: TGTGCCAGCAGCGGAGACGGGGGGGGTTATAATTCACCCCTCCACTTT.

This chain links TRBV7-9 with TRBJ1-1, with a possible D match to TRBD1 (6 bases). V lost 5 bases, J lost 5 bases, and 24 bases lay in between. Germline V CDR1 and CDR2: SEHNR, FQNEAQ (reference sequence). CDR3 size: 17 residues. The CDR3 region is CASSGAGVRGERTEAFF. CDR3 bases: TGTGCCAGCAGCGGGGCTGGGGTCAGGGGAGAGAGGACTGAAGCTTTCTTT.

This clone appeared a few times. CDR3 protein: CASSLFGSPLHF. CDR3 sequence (DNA): TGTGCCAGCAGCCTATTCGGGTCACCCCTCCACTTT. The chain joins TRBV7-9 to TRBJ1-6; D is ambiguous. Trimming took off 5 bases at V and 10 bases at J, with 9 bases between the two ends. The CDR3 is made up of 12 amino acids. Germline V gene lookup returns CDR1 SEHNR and CDR2 FQNEAQ (reference sequence).

The chain is built from TRBV18 and TRBJ1-6; no clear D gene. Trimming cost V 3 bases and J 9 bases, with 18 bases left between them. The CDR3 runs 16 residues. Germline-derived CDR1 and CDR2 are KGHSH and LQKENI. The CDR3 DNA reads as TGTGCCAGCTCACCTAAAGCCCCCTATTCGGGTTCACCCCTCCACTTT. Translation gives CASSPKAPYSGSPLHF.

The V call is TRBV3-1 (or the pseudogene TRBV3-2), the J call TRBJ1-4; 9 nucleotides align to TRBD1. Trimming took 6 bases from V and 8 from J; bases not matched to a gene: 7. Germline-derived CDR1 and CDR2 are LGHDT and YNNKEL (reference sequence). The CDR3 totals 14 residues. The CDR3 region is CASRNTGGEEKLFF. CDR3 sequence (DNA): TGTGCCAGCAGAAATACAGGGGGCGAGGAAAAACTGTTTTTT.

This clone occurred once. The V call is TRBV19, the J call TRBJ1-3; D is perhaps TRBD1 (6 bases). V was pared by 3 bases and J by 1 base, with 13 bases between. The germline gives CDR1 LNHDA, CDR2 SQIVND (reference sequence). This CDR3 comprises 16 residues. The CDR3 loop is CASSMTGPVSGNTIYF. For the CDR3, the DNA is TGTGCCAGTAGTATGACAGGTCCGGTATCTGGAAACACCATATATTTT.

The chain joins TRBV27 to TRBJ1-2; TRBD1 matches 9 bases. This CDR3 contains 16 residues. Losses at the gene ends were 3 bases for V and 2 bases for J; bases not matched to a gene: 7. CDR1 is MNHEY and CDR2 is SMNVEV in the germline V gene (reference sequence). CDR3 sequence (DNA): TGTGCCAGCAGTTTTTGGACCGGGACAGGGAACTATGGCTACACCTTC. Residues: CASSFWTGTGNYGYTF.

The rearrangement joins TRBV7-2 to TRBJ1-1, with TRBD1 identical over 9 bases. The V gene's germline CDR1 is SGHTA and CDR2 FQGNSA. CDR3 length: 12 residues. With V trimmed by 5 bases and J by 7 bases, 2 bases remained unmatched. The CDR3 protein is CASSVGQGEAFF. CDR3 nucleotide sequence: TGTGCCAGCAGCGTGGGACAGGGTGAAGCTTTCTTT.

The chain recombines TRBV9 with TRBJ1-1; D is ambiguous. This CDR3 spans 16 amino acids. Germline V gives CDR1 SGDLS, CDR2 YYNGEE. V lost 0 bases and J 3 bases, leaving 15 bases between the germline ends. This CDR3 reads CASSVGIRERDTEAFF. For the CDR3, the DNA is TGTGCCAGCAGCGTAGGAATCCGGGAGAGGGACACTGAAGCTTTCTTT.

The rearrangement uses TRBV5-1 and TRBJ1-4; TRBD1 matches 11 bases. The J segment lost 7 bases and the V segment lost 4 bases, leaving 6 bases of the junction unmatched. The CDR3 is made up of 15 amino acids. Germline CDR1 and CDR2: SGHRS and YFSETQ. As DNA, the CDR3 is TGCGCCAGCAGCCCTAGGACAGGGGGCGGTGAAAAACTGTTTTTT. The encoded protein is CASSPRTGGGEKLFF.

Here the CDR3 reads CASRGPNRADEQYF. The CDR3 region has the DNA TGTGCCAGCAGGGGGCCTAACAGGGCTGACGAGCAGTACTTC. The chain uses TRBV2 and TRBJ2-7; tentatively, D is TRBD1 (6 bases). The CDR3 is made up of 14 amino acids. Trimming took off 6 bases at V and 5 bases at J, with 17 bases between the two ends. In germline, CDR1 is SNHLY, CDR2 FYNNEI.

CDR3: CASSQQGGLSGYTF. Here the CDR3 DNA reads TGTGCCAGCAGCCAACAAGGAGGGTTGAGCGGCTACACCTTC. J is TRBJ1-2 and V is TRBV7-3; D not resolved. Germline loops: CDR1 SGHTA, CDR2 FQGTGA. With 5 bases removed from V and 8 bases from J, the gap between germline ends came to 18 bases. This CDR3 is built from 14 residues.

This clone was seen only once. V usage is TRBV27 and J usage is TRBJ1-2; D unclear. Deletions cut 2 bases from V and 5 bases from J, with 9 bases between. Germline CDR1 reads MNHEY; CDR2 reads SMNVEV (reference sequence). The length of the CDR3 is 13 residues. The CDR3, as DNA: TGTGCCAGCAGTTTAGGCAGGACTTATGGCTACACCTTC. Protein product: CASSLGRTYGYTF.

V usage is TRBV18 and J usage is TRBJ1-5, with D perhaps matching TRBD1 (5 bases). Trimming cost V 3 bases and J 1 base, with 13 bases left between them. The germline V gene encodes CDR1 KGHSH and CDR2 LQKENI. The CDR3 is 16 residues long. The CDR3 coding sequence is TGTGCCAGCTCACCCCGGGGGGATCAGAGCAATCAGCCCCAGCATTTT. Amino acid sequence: CASSPRGDQSNQPQHF.

This clone was counted only a few times. The V and J genes are TRBV7-9 and TRBJ1-6; D gene uncertain. The CDR3 covers 13 residues. The V end was cut by 8 bases, the J end by 9 bases, with 14 bases between. Germline lookup yields CDR1 SEHNR and CDR2 FQNEAQ (reference sequence). The CDR3, as DNA: TGTGCCAGCTTGGCGGGCCTAGGTTCACCCCTCCACTTT. Protein sequence: CASLAGLGSPLHF.